The clone carrying this TCR beta chain turned up a few times. The antigen remains undetermined. The CDR3 is made up of 15 amino acids. The germline V and J ends were trimmed by 6 bases and 1 base, with 12 bases remaining between them. This sample is drawn from a study of T cells after yellow fever vaccination. Study summary: The authors prepared low-cell-number fractions using SMART-Seq v4 Ultra Low Input.

TCRdb recomputed calls from the 5' RACE reads with MiXCR, one row per CDR3 protein. Of about 260,000 distinct CDR3 sequences in the sample, approximately 13% are singletons; the top ten hold about 0.54%. Study-level points and caveats: Some clonotypes were seen in both the CD4 and the CD8 compartments. These made up a small share and likely arose from convergent recombination. The study noted that FACS-sorted repertoires could contain abundant clonotypes contaminating from the bulk population. A large majority of primary-vaccination clones showed up again after the booster (approximately 96% CD4, 75% to 90% CD8).

This specimen was CD4+ T cells sorted from PBMCs, taken 45 days after the yellow fever booster vaccination. This sequence originates from a man between 25 and 39 years old who received the YFV17D yellow fever vaccine. J is TRBJ2-2 and V is TRBV12-3 or TRBV12-4; TRBD2 might be the D (5 bases). CDR3 in amino acids: CASSTSGLNTGELFF. CDR3 DNA sequence: TGTGCCAGCAGCACCAGCGGATTGAACACCGGGGAGCTGTTTTTT.